Each of the 11 T cell receptor beta chains below was sequenced from the same sample in a study of blood T cell repertoires in COVID-19. Libraries were prepared by immunoSEQ multiplex PCR; TCRdb keeps only in-frame clonotypes and omits some of them. The table lists hundreds of thousands of clones, approximately 90% of them singletons, with around 4% in the top ten. Sequenced sample: PBMCs or T cells enriched from blood (not recorded which). The receptors were gathered from a woman between 25 and 40 years old who had recovered from COVID-19.

V usage is TRBV28 and J usage is TRBJ1-1; 8 bases match TRBD1. The CDR3 is 16 amino acids. Germline trimming cut 3 bases from V and 1 base from J; bases unmatched to any gene: 7. CDR1 and CDR2 (germline): MDHEN, SYDVKM. CDR3 residues: CASSFPRGRANTEAFF. For the CDR3, the DNA is TGTGCCAGCAGTTTCCCCAGGGGGCGCGCGAACACTGAAGCTTTCTTT.

V is TRBV30 and J is TRBJ1-3; D is undetermined. The V end lost 2 bases, the J end lost 4 bases, and 12 bases lay between the germline ends. The CDR3 totals 14 residues. CDR1 is GTSNPN and CDR2 is SVGIG in the germline V gene (reference sequence). CDR3 sequence reads: CAWSTGSGGNTIYF. The CDR3 DNA reads as TGTGCCTGGAGTACGGGTTCTGGAGGAAACACCATATATTTT.

The chain combines TRBV27 with TRBJ2-1, with TRBD2 identical over 8 bases. This CDR3 has 15 amino acids. The V gene's germline CDR1 is MNHEY and CDR2 SMNVEV (reference sequence). V shed 3 bases and J 6 bases; nucleotides not matched to a gene: 7. The CDR3 DNA is TGTGCCAGCAGTTTGGGAGTAGCGGGATTCAATGAGCAGTTCTTC. Its protein product is CASSLGVAGFNEQFF.

The chain has TRBV5-5 and TRBJ1-5, with 8 bases that match TRBD1. CDR1 and CDR2 (germline): SGHKS, YYEKEE (reference sequence). The CDR3 consists of 14 residues. V dropped 4 bases and J dropped 6; count of bases not matched to a gene: 6. CDR3 sequence (DNA): TGTGCCAGCAGCCGAGGACAGGGAGGTCAGCCCCAGCATTTT. This encodes CASSRGQGGQPQHF. The variable domain in full, completed from reference TRBV5-5 and TRBJ1-5, reads DAGVTQSPTHLIKTRGQQVTLRCSPISGHKSVSWYQQVLGQGPQFIFQYYEKEERGRGNFPDRFSARQFPNYSSELNVNALLLGDSALYLCASSRGQGGQPQHFGDGTRLSIL.

Here the CDR3 DNA reads TGTGCCAGCTCTTCCGGGACAGGGAGCTATGGCTACACCTTC. Translated, it gives CASSSGTGSYGYTF. V is TRBV28 and J is TRBJ1-2; 9 nucleotides line up with TRBD1. Looked up from germline, CDR1 is MDHEN and CDR2 is SYDVKM. The ends lost 8 bases at V and 4 bases at J; junction bases unmatched: 8. This CDR3 comprises 14 residues.

CDR3 DNA sequence: TGTGCCAGCAGCCCCTGGACTGGCTCGGGGGAGCAGTACTTC. Its translation is CASSPWTGSGEQYF. The rearrangement links TRBV7-2 to TRBJ2-7, with D maybe TRBD2 (5 bases). Trimming removed 5 bases from V and 7 bases from J, with 18 bases in between. The CDR3 totals 14 residues. Germline values: CDR1 SGHTA, CDR2 FQGNSA.

V usage is TRBV4-2 and J usage is TRBJ2-7; weak D call: TRBD2 (7 bases). The V gene's germline CDR1 is LGHNA and CDR2 YNFKEQ. V dropped 1 base and J dropped 0 bases, with 19 bases sitting between them. This CDR3 spans 18 amino acids. CDR3 loop: CASSQASGAGAYSYEQYF. CDR3 DNA sequence: TGTGCCAGCAGCCAAGCCTCCGGGGCGGGGGCGTACTCCTACGAGCAGTACTTC.

The table lists this clone with a count of one. V is TRBV4-3 and J is TRBJ1-1; tentative D call: TRBD1 (5 bases). Trimming took 3 bases from V and 6 from J, leaving 14 bases between them. Germline V gene sequence: CDR1 LGHNA, CDR2 YSLEER. The CDR3 is made up of 14 amino acids. CDR3 nucleotides: TGCGCCAGCAGCCAGTGGCTAGGGGATGCTGAAGCTTTCTTT. This translates into CASSQWLGDAEAFF.

The genes are TRBV7-9 and TRBJ2-1, with D possibly TRBD2 on 6 matching bases. Trimming stripped 3 bases from V and 10 bases from J, with 16 bases between. Germline loops: CDR1 SEHNR, CDR2 FQNEAQ (reference sequence). CDR3 size: 14 residues. The CDR3 spells CASSLRWDSQEQFF. The DNA of the CDR3 is TGTGCCAGCAGCTTGAGGTGGGACTCCCAGGAGCAGTTCTTC.

The chain links TRBV3-1 (or the pseudogene TRBV3-2) to TRBJ2-6, with no clear D. V lost 5 bases, J lost 4 bases, and 6 bases lay in between. CDR3 length equals 13 residues. CDR1 is LGHDT, CDR2 YNNKEL, per germline (reference sequence). DNA of the CDR3: TGTGCCAGCAGCTCCCTAGGGGCCAACGTCCTGACTTTC. Amino acid sequence: CASSSLGANVLTF.

The chain has TRBV4-1 and TRBJ2-3; no firm D call. Per the germline V gene, CDR1 is MGHRA and CDR2 is YSYEKL. The CDR3 loop spans 13 amino acids. Trimming removed 4 bases at V and 4 bases at J, with 9 bases between. The CDR3 sequence is CASSPIHADTQYF. DNA for the CDR3: TGCGCCAGCAGCCCAATTCATGCAGATACGCAGTATTTT.